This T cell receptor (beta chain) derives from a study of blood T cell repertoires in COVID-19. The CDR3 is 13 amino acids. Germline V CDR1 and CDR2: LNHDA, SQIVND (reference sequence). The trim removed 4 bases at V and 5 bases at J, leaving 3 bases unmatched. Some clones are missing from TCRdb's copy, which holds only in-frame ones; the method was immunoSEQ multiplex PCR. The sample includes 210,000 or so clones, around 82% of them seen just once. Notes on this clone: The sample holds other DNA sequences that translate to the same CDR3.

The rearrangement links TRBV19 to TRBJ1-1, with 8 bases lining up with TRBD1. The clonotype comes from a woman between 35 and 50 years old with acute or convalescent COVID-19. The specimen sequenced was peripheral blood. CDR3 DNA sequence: TGTGCCAGTAGTACTACAGGGGGAACTGAAGCTTTCTTT. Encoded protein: CASSTTGGTEAFF.